These 18 T cell receptor beta chains were sequenced from one sample in a study of blood T cells in healthy people across ages. A J-beta primer mix and a sample-barcoded 5' primer were used in a second PCR of roughly 7 to 12 cycles. Each CDR3 protein gets one entry after TCRdb re-called the 5' RACE reads with MiXCR. The repertoire holds over 600,000 distinct CDR3 sequences, with just over 55% as singletons. The sequenced sample consisted of blood. The receptor set was obtained from a middle-aged man in good health.

The chain uses TRBV28 and TRBJ2-5; 10 bases line up with TRBD1. Germline CDR1 is MDHEN and CDR2 is SYDVKM. Trimming took 2 bases from V and 0 from J; bases not matched to a gene: 6. CDR3 length equals 17 residues. Here the CDR3 reads CASSLPRTGGDQETQYF. In DNA, the CDR3 is TGTGCCAGCAGTTTACCCCGGACAGGGGGAGACCAAGAGACCCAGTACTTC.

The chain is built from TRBV6-2 or TRBV6-3 and TRBJ2-1; 12 nucleotides agree with TRBD2. Germline CDR1 is MNHEY and CDR2 is SVGEGT. Trimming at V came to 4 bases and at J to 10 bases, leaving 11 bases not matched to a gene. The CDR3 has 16 amino acids. DNA for the CDR3: TGTGCCAGCAGTTTCGGACTAGCGGGAATAAGTTTGGAGCAGTTCTTC. Its protein is CASSFGLAGISLEQFF.

The rearrangement links TRBV28 to TRBJ1-2; D perhaps matches TRBD1 (6 bases). The length of the CDR3 is 15 residues. Germline lookup yields CDR1 MDHEN and CDR2 SYDVKM. V shed 4 bases and J shed 1 base, with 13 bases lying between them. DNA for the CDR3: TGTGCCAGCAGTTCGTCTGGCAGGGGTAACTATGGCTACACCTTC. It encodes CASSSSGRGNYGYTF.

This clonotype was observed a few times. This rearrangement joins TRBV6-4 to TRBJ2-1; 10 nucleotides agree with TRBD2. In germline, CDR1 is MRHNA, CDR2 SNTAGT. The CDR3 contains 15 residues. The J segment lost 7 bases and the V segment lost 5 bases, leaving 8 bases of the junction unmatched. This CDR3 reads CASSTSAGGPNEQFF. DNA of the CDR3: TGTGCCAGCAGTACATCAGCGGGGGGGCCAAATGAGCAGTTCTTC.

The chain is built from TRBV7-2 and TRBJ2-1; maybe TRBD2 (6 bases). The CDR3 runs to 15 residues. In germline, CDR1 is SGHTA, CDR2 FQGNSA. V was clipped by 5 bases and J by 1 base, with 12 bases between them. The CDR3 sequence: CASSPYGSSYNEQFF. CDR3 sequence (DNA): TGTGCCAGCAGCCCGTACGGGAGTTCCTACAATGAGCAGTTCTTC.

V usage is TRBV11-3 and J usage is TRBJ1-2, with D unclear. This CDR3 has 14 residues. The germline gives CDR1 SGHNT, CDR2 YENEEA. Between the trimmed V and J ends, which lost 5 bases and 4 bases, there was a span of 14 bases. This chain's CDR3 is CASSSRTATYGYTF. For the CDR3, the DNA is TGTGCCAGCAGCAGTAGGACCGCCACCTATGGCTACACCTTC.

In this sample, this clonotype turned up a few times. This chain connects TRBV9 to TRBJ1-2; 7 nucleotides agree with TRBD1. Germline trimming cut 3 bases from V and 6 bases from J; bases unmatched to any gene: 11. The CDR3 covers 15 residues. In germline, CDR1 is SGDLS, CDR2 YYNGEE. CDR3 nucleotide sequence: TGTGCCAGCAGCGCGGTAAACGACAGGGTAGATGGCTACACCTTC. It yields the protein CASSAVNDRVDGYTF.

The chain recombines TRBV7-2 with TRBJ2-7, with D possibly being TRBD1 (7 bases). This CDR3 has 15 residues. Between the trimmed V and J ends, which lost 1 base and 3 bases, there was a span of 13 bases. Germline CDR1 reads SGHTA; CDR2 reads FQGNSA. CDR3 residues: CASSLGQGGRYEQYF. For the CDR3, the DNA is TGTGCCAGCAGCTTAGGACAGGGAGGTCGCTACGAGCAGTACTTC. Based on the CDR3 plus reference TRBV7-2 and TRBJ2-7, the full variable domain is GAGVSQSPSNKVTEKGKDVELRCDPISGHTALYWYRQSLGQGLEFLIYFQGNSAPDKSGLPSDRFSAERTGGSVSTLTIQRTQQEDSAVYLCASSLGQGGRYEQYFGPGTRLTVT.

The chain combines TRBV5-1 with TRBJ2-7, with 14 positions matching TRBD2. J gave up 6 bases and V 4 bases, and 15 bases lay outside the gene matches. The germline CDR1 and CDR2 sequences are SGHRS and YFSETQ. The CDR3 is 18 residues long. The CDR3 DNA sequence: TGCGCCAGCAGCCCCGTCCCGGGACTAGCGGGAGCTGGGGCCGAGCAGTACTTC. Protein: CASSPVPGLAGAGAEQYF.

J is TRBJ2-3 and V is TRBV7-9, with a possible D match to TRBD1 (6 bases). Trimming cost V 6 bases and J 6 bases, with 13 bases left between them. The CDR3 totals 13 residues. Germline V gene sequence: CDR1 SEHNR, CDR2 FQNEAQ (reference sequence). The CDR3 DNA reads as TGTGCCAGCAGATTACAGGGAGATGATACGCAGTATTTT. Translated, it gives CASRLQGDDTQYF.

This clonotype was counted only a few times. This chain's CDR3 is CASSPAPGPTQYF. CDR3 sequence (DNA): TGTGCCAGCAGCCCCGCACCAGGTCCTACGCAGTATTTT. The genes are TRBV7-3 and TRBJ2-3; D is ambiguous. V dropped 5 bases and J dropped 8 bases, with 14 bases sitting between them. Per germline, CDR1 SGHTA and CDR2 FQGTGA. The CDR3 has 13 amino acids.

This clonotype was observed a few times. The chain recombines TRBV5-6 with TRBJ2-1; 9 positions match TRBD2. The CDR3 sequence is 16 residues long. Per germline, CDR1 SGHDT and CDR2 YYEEEE. Unmatched junction bases numbered 6, after V lost 0 bases and J lost 5 bases. The CDR3 here is CASSLVGLAGNNEQFF. The CDR3 nucleotides read TGTGCCAGCAGCTTGGTTGGGCTAGCGGGGAACAATGAGCAGTTCTTC. The whole variable domain, remainder taken from reference TRBV5-6 and TRBJ2-1, is DAGVTQSPTHLIKTRGQQVTLRCSPKSGHDTVSWYQQALGQGPQFIFQYYEEEERQRGNFPDRFSGHQFPNYSSELNVNALLLGDSALYLCASSLVGLAGNNEQFFGPGTRLTVL.

This rearrangement joins TRBV7-2 to TRBJ2-2; 13 bases are shared with TRBD2. After removal of 5 bases from V and 7 bases from J, the junction contained 4 bases not matched to a gene. CDR1 and CDR2 (germline): SGHTA, FQGNSA. The CDR3 consists of 15 residues. The CDR3, as DNA: TGTGCCAGCAGCCGGACTAGCGGGAGTGGCGGGGAGCTGTTTTTT. Translating gives CASSRTSGSGGELFF.

This chain connects TRBV5-1 to TRBJ1-1; 8 nucleotides line up with TRBD1. Germline V CDR1 and CDR2: SGHRS, YFSETQ. This CDR3 is 17 amino acids long. V shed 0 bases and J 0 bases; nucleotides not matched to a gene: 7. The CDR3 DNA sequence: TGCGCCAGCAGCTTGGTCGGCAGGGGGCTCATGAACACTGAAGCTTTCTTT. Translation gives CASSLVGRGLMNTEAFF.

This CDR3 reads CASSSNLHPGLASDTQYF. CDR3 in DNA: TGTGCCAGCAGCTCTAACCTCCATCCGGGACTAGCCTCAGATACGCAGTATTTT. V is TRBV5-4 and J is TRBJ2-3; TRBD2 aligns across 9 bases. CDR1 SGHNT and CDR2 YYREEE come from the germline V gene (reference sequence). The CDR3 length is 18 residues. V lost 3 bases and J lost 4; bases outside the gene matches: 15.

This chain joins TRBV3-1 and TRBJ2-1, with D possibly matching TRBD2 (5 bases). The CDR3 is 14 amino acids. From germline, CDR1 is LGHDT and CDR2 YNNKEL (reference sequence). V was cut by 3 bases and J by 7 bases, with 13 bases left in between. CDR3 nucleotides: TGTGCCAGCAGCCAGAGGACCGGGGTAAATGAGCAGTTCTTC. Protein product: CASSQRTGVNEQFF.

This clonotype was seen more than once but under ten times. This rearrangement joins TRBV5-1 to TRBJ2-3; D unresolved. Trimming shortened V by 0 bases and J by 2 bases, and 13 bases separated the two germline ends. Germline CDR1 is SGHRS and CDR2 is YFSETQ. This CDR3 comprises 16 residues. The CDR3 here is CASSLDSLFSTDTQYF. CDR3 DNA: TGCGCCAGCAGCTTGGACAGTCTTTTTTCCACAGATACGCAGTATTTT.

This clonotype has just a few counts. The chain uses TRBV7-2 and TRBJ2-7, with 10 bases fitting TRBD2. Germline loops: CDR1 SGHTA, CDR2 FQGNSA. The CDR3 covers 15 residues. Unmatched junction bases numbered 3, after V lost 1 base and J lost 3 bases. The CDR3, as DNA: TGTGCCAGCAGCTTAGAACTAGCGGGGAACTACGAGCAGTACTTC. Amino acid sequence: CASSLELAGNYEQYF.